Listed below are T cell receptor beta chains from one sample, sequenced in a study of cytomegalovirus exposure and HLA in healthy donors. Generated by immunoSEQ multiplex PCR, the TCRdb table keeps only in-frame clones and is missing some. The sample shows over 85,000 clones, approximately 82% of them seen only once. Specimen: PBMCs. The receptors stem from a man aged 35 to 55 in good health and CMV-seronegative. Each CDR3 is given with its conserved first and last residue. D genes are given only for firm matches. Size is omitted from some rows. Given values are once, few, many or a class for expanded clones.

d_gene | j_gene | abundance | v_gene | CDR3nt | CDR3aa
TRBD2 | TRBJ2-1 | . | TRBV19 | TGTGCCGCGGGGGTAAACTACAATGAGCAGTTCTTC | CAAGVNYNEQFF
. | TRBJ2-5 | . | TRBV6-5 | TGTGCCAGCAGCCCTACACGGGGAGAGACCCAGTACTTC | CASSPTRGETQYF
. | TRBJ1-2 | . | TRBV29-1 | TGCAGCGTTGTGAGGGCATATGGCTACACCTTC | CSVVRAYGYTF
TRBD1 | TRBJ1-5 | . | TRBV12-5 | TGTGCTAGTGGGCGGGACAGTAGGCATGGGCAGCCCCAGCATTTT | CASGRDSRHGQPQHF
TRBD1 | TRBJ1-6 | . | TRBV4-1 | TGCGCCAGCTCGAGGACAGGCTATAATTCACCCCTCCACTTT | CASSRTGYNSPLHF
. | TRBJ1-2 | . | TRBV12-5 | TGTGCTAGTGGTGACGAGGGGGACTATGGCTACATCTTC | CASGDEGDYGYIF
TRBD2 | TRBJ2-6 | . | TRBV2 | TGTGCCAGCAGTGCCCTAGCGGGTCTCCTCTCTGGGGCCAACGTCCTGACTTTC | CASSALAGLLSGANVLTF
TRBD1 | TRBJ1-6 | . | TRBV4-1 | TGCGCCAGCAGCCAGGACGACAGGGTTTCGTATAATTCACCCCTCCACTTT | CASSQDDRVSYNSPLHF
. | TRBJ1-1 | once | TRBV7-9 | TGTGCCAGCAGCGAGAGGAATTTGGGCACTGAAGCTTTCTTT | CASSERNLGTEAFF
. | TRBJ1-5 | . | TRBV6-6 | TGTGCCAGCAGTCACCGGGACATAGACAATCAGCCCCAGCATTTT | CASSHRDIDNQPQHF
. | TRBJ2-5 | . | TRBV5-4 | TGTGCCAGCAGCTTCAAAACGGGGGGCGAAGAGACCCAGTACTTC | CASSFKTGGEETQYF
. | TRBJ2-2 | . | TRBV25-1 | TGTGCCAGCAGTGCCACCCCGGGACTCGGCACCGGGGAGCTGTTTTTT | CASSATPGLGTGELFF
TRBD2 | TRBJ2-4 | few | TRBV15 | TGTGCCACCAGCAGAGTGCAGCGGGGCAAAAACATTCAGTACTTC | CATSRVQRGKNIQYF
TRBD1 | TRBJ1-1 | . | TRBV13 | TGTGCCAGCAGATTTAGGGACAGGGCCACTGAAGCTTTCTTT | CASRFRDRATEAFF
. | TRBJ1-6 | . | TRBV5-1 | TGCGCCAGCAGCTTGGCCGAGAATTCACCCCTCCACTTT | CASSLAENSPLHF
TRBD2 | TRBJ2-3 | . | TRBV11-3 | TGTGCCAGCAGCTTCGGGGTAGCGGGGGCCAGCACAGATACGCAGTATTTT | CASSFGVAGASTDTQYF
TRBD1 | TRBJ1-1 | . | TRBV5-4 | TGTGCCAGCAGCGAGGGGACAGGGTGGGACACTGAAGCTTTCTTT | CASSEGTGWDTEAFF
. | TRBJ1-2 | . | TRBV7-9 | TGTGCCAGCAGCCGAGGGTCAGCTAACTATGGCTACACCTTC | CASSRGSANYGYTF
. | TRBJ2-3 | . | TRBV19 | TGTGCCAGTAGTATAGTACGGGGGGCAGGTTACACAGATACGCAGTATTTT | CASSIVRGAGYTDTQYF
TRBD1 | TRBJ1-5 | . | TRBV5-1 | TGCGCCAGCAGCCTCGGACAGGCTAATCAGCCCCAGCATTTT | CASSLGQANQPQHF
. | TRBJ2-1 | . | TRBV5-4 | TGTGCCAGCAGATCCGCCCTGAGCTCCTACAATGAGCAGTTCTTC | CASRSALSSYNEQFF
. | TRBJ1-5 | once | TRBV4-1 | TGCGCCAGCAGCCAAGAGGATACAGGGCCGGGTCAGCCCCAGCATTTT | CASSQEDTGPGQPQHF
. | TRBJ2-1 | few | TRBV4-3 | TGCGCCAGCAGCAAAGGGACGGGAAGCAATGAGCAGTTCTTC | CASSKGTGSNEQFF
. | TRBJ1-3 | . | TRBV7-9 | TGTGCCAGCAGCTTAGTGGGGGGTTCTGGAAACACCATATATTTT | CASSLVGGSGNTIYF
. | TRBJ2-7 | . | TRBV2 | TGTGCCAGCAGTGAAAACCAGGGCCCGTTTCACGAGCAGTACTTC | CASSENQGPFHEQYF
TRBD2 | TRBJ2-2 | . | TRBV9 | TGTGCCAGCAGCACTGGGACTAGCGGGGCCGGGGAGCTGTTTTTT | CASSTGTSGAGELFF
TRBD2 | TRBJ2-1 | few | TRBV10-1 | TGCGCCAGCAGCTCGGTCCCGGGCGGGGGGGGAGGTGGGCAGTTCTTC | CASSSVPGGGGGGQFF
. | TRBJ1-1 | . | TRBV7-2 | TGTGCCAGCAGCCCTTGGACGGGATCCGAAGCTTTCTTT | CASSPWTGSEAFF
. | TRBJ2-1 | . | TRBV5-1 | TGCGCCAGCAGCTTGGCTGGAGGCAATGAGCAGTTCTTC | CASSLAGGNEQFF
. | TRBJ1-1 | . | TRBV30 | TGTGCCTGGCAGAGGGTGGAGACTGAAGCTTTCTTT | CAWQRVETEAFF
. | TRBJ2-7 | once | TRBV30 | TGTGCCTGGAGTGGAGCAGGGGGGCCTAGCGACGAGCAGTACTTC | CAWSGAGGPSDEQYF
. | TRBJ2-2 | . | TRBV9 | TGTGCCAGCAGCTTCTCAGGCTACGCCAGGGAGCTGTTTTTT | CASSFSGYARELFF
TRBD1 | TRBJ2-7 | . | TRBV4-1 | TGCGCCAGCAGCCGTGGACAGGGTGCCTACGAGCAGTACTTC | CASSRGQGAYEQYF
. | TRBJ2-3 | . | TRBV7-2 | TGTGCCAGCAGCTTCGGTCAGAGGGCGGATACGCAGTATTTT | CASSFGQRADTQYF
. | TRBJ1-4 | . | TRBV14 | TGTGCCAGCAGTTCTCTTGGGGGCCGCCGTGAAAAACTGTTTTTT | CASSSLGGRREKLFF
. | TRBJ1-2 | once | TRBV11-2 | TGTGCCAGCAGCTTAGGCGGAGGGCAATCTGATGGCTACACCTTC | CASSLGGGQSDGYTF
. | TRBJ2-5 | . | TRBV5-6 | TGTGCCAGCAGCTTGGTGGCAGGGGGGAGATTTCGGGCCCAGTACTTC | CASSLVAGGRFRAQYF